What follows describes a single TCR beta chain. Sequenced by immunoSEQ multiplex PCR; TCRdb stores in-frame clones only, minus some. The repertoire holds over 60,000 clones, with 88% as singletons. Germline V CDR1 and CDR2: SGHNT, YYREEE (reference sequence). CDR3 length: 15 amino acids. V lost 4 bases to trimming and J lost 4 bases; unmatched junction nucleotides: 3. This sample is drawn from a study of OX40 agonist ivuxolimab in advanced cancers. This TCR derives from an adult with an advanced solid tumor such as melanoma, head and neck, liver or kidney cancer. This specimen was CD4+ or CD8+ T cells sorted from blood, taken in a trial of the OX40 agonist ivuxolimab. The V call is TRBV5-4, the J call TRBJ2-2; 11 bases map to TRBD1. CDR3: CASSLGTGGTGELFF. The CDR3 DNA is TGTGCCAGCAGCCTAGGGACAGGGGGCACCGGGGAGCTGTTTTTT.